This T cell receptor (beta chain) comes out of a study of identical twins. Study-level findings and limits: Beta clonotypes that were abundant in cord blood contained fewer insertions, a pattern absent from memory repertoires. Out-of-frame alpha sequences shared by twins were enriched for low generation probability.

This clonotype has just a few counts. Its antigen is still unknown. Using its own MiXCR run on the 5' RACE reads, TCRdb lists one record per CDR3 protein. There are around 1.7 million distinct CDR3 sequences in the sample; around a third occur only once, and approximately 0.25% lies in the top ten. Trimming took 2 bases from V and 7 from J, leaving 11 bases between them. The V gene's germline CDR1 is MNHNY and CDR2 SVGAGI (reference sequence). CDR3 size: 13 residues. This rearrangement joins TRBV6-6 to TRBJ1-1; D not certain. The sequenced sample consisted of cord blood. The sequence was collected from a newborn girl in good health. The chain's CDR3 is CASSYPDGLEAFF. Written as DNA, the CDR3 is TGTGCCAGCAGTTACCCGGACGGACTTGAAGCTTTCTTT.